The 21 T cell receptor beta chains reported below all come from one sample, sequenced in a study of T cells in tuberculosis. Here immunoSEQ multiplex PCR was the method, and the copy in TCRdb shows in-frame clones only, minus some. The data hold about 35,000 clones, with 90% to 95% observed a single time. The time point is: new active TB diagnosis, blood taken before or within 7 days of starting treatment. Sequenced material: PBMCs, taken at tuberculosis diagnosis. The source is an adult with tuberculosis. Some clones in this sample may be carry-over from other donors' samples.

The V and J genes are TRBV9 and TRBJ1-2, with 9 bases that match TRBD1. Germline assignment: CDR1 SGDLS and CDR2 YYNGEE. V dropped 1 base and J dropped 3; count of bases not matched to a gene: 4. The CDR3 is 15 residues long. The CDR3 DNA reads TGTGCCAGCAGCGTACTCACAGGGGGCGACTATGGCTACACCTTC. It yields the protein CASSVLTGGDYGYTF.

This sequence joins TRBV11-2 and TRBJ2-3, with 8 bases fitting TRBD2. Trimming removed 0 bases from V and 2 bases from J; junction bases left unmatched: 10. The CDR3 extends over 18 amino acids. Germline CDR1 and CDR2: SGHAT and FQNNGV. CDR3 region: CASSLELGGGGFTDTQYF. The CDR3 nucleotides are TGTGCCAGCAGCTTAGAACTCGGTGGCGGGGGGTTCACAGATACGCAGTATTTT.

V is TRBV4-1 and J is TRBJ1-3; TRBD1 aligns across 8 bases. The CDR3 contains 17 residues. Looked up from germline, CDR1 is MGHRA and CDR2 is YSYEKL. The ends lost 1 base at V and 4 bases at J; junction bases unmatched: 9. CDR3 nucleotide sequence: TGCGCCAGCAGCCAAGTTTGGGAACGGACAGGGGGAAACACCATATATTTT. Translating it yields CASSQVWERTGGNTIYF.

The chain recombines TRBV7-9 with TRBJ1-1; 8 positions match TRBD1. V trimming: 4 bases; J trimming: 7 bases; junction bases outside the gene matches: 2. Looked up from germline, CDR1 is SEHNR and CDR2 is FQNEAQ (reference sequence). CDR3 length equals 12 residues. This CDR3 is CASSYGQGEAFF. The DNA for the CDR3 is TGTGCCAGCAGCTACGGACAGGGTGAAGCTTTCTTT.

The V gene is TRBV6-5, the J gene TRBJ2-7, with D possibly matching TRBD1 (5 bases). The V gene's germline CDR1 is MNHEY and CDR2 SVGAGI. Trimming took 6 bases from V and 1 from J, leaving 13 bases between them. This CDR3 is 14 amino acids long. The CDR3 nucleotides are TGTGCCAGCAGCCGGACCCGACAGTCCTACGAGCAGTACTTC. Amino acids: CASSRTRQSYEQYF.

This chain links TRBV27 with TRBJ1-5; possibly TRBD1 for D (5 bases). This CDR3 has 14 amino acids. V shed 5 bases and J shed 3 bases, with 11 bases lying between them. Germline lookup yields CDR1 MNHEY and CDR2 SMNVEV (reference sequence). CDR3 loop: CASSPQVNNQPQHF. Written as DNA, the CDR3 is TGTGCCAGCAGTCCACAGGTTAACAATCAGCCCCAGCATTTT.

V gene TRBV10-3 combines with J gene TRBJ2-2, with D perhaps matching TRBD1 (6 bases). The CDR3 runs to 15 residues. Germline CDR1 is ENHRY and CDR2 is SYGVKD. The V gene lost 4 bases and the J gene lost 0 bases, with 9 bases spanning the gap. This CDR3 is CAISARGANTGELFF. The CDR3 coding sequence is TGTGCCATCAGTGCCAGGGGAGCGAACACCGGGGAGCTGTTTTTT.

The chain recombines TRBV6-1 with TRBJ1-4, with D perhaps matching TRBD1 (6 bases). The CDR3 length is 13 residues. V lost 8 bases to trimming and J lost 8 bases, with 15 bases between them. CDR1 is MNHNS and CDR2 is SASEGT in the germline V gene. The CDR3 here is CASQWGGLEKLFF. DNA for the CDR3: TGTGCCAGCCAATGGGGGGGCTTAGAAAAACTGTTTTTT.

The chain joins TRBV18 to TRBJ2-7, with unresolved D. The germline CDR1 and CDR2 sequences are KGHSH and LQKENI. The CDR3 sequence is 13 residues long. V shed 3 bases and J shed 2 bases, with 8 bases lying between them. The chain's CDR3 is CASSPGNPYEQYF. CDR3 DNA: TGTGCCAGCTCACCTGGCAATCCCTACGAGCAGTACTTC.

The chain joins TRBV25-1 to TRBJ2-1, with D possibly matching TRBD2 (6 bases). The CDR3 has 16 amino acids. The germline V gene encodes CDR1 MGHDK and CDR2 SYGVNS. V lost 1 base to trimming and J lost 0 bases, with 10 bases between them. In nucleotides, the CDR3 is TGTGCCAGCAGTGAATTGTTGACTAGCTCCTACAATGAGCAGTTCTTC. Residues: CASSELLTSSYNEQFF.

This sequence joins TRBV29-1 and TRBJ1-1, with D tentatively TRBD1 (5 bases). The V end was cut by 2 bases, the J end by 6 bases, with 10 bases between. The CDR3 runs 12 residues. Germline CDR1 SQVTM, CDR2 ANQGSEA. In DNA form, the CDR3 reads TGCAGCGTTGAATGGGGGGGGGCTGAAGCTTTCTTT. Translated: CSVEWGGAEAFF.

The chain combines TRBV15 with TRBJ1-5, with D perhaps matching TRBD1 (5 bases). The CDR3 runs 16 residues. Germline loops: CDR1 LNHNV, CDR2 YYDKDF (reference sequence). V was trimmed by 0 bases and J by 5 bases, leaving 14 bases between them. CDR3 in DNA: TGTGCCACCAGCAGAGATTGGTCCAGGGTCGATCAGCCCCAGCATTTT. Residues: CATSRDWSRVDQPQHF.

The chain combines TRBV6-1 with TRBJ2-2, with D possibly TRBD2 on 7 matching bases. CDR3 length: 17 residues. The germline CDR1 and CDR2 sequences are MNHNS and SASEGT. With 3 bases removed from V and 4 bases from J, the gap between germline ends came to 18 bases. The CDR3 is CASSDPSGGRGTGELFF. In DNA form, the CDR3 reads TGTGCCAGCAGTGACCCGTCGGGGGGCCGAGGCACCGGGGAGCTGTTTTTT.

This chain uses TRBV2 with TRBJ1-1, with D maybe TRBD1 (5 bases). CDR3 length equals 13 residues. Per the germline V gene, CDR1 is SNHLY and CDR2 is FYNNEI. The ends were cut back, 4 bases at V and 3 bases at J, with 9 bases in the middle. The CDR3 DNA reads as TGTGCCAGCAGTGTGGTAGGGGACACTGAAGCTTTCTTT. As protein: CASSVVGDTEAFF.

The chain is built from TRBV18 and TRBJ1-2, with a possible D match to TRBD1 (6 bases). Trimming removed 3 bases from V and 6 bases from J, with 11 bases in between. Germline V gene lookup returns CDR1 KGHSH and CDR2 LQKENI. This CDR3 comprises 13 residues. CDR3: CASSPSGENGYTF. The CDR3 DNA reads TGTGCCAGCTCACCTTCAGGGGAGAATGGCTACACCTTC.

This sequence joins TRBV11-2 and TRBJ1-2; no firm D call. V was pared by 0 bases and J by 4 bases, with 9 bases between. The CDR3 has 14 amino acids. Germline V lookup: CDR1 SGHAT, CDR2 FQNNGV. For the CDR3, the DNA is TGTGCCAGCAGCTTAGACTCGGGGAGCTATGGCTACACCTTC. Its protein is CASSLDSGSYGYTF.

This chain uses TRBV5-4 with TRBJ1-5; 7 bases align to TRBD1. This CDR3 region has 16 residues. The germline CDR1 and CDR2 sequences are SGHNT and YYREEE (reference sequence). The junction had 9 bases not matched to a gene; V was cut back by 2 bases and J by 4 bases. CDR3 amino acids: CASSFPEGASNQPQHF. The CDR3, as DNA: TGTGCCAGCAGCTTCCCCGAGGGGGCAAGTAATCAGCCCCAGCATTTT.

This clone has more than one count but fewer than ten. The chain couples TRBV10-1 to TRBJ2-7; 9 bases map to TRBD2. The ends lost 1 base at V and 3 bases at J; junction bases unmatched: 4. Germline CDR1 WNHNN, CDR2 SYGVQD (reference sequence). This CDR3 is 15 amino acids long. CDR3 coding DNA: TGCGCCAGCAGTGAGTTGGTAGCGGGGGACTACGAGCAGTACTTC. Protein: CASSELVAGDYEQYF.

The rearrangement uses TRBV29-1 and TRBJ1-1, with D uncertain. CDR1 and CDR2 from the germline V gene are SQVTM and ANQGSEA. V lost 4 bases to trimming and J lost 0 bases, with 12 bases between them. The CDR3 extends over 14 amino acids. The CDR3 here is CSVVAVGMNTEAFF. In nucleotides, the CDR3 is TGCAGCGTTGTCGCGGTAGGTATGAACACTGAAGCTTTCTTT.

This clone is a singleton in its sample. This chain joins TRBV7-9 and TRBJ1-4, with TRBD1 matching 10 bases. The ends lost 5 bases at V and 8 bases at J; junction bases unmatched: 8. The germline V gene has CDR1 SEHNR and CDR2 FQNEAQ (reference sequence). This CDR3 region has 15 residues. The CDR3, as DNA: TGTGCCAGCAGCCCCCCGACAGGGGGCGCGGAAAAACTGTTTTTT. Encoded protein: CASSPPTGGAEKLFF.

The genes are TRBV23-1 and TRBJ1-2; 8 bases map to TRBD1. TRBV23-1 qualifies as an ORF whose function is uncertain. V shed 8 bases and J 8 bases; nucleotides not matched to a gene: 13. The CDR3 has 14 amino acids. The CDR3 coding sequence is TGCGCCAGCTCAACCCAGGGGGCCGCCAGGGGCTACACCTTC. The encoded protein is CASSTQGAARGYTF.